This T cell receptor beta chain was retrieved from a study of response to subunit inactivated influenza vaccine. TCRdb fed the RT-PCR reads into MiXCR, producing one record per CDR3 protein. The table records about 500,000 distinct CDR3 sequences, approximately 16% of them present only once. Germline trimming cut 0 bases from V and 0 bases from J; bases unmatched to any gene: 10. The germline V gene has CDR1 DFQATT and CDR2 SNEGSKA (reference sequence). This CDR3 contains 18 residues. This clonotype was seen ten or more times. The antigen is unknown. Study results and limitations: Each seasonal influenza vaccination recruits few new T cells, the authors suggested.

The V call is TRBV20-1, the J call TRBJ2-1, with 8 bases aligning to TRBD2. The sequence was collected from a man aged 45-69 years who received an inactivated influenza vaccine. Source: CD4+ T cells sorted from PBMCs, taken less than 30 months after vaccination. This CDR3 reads CSARDPPTSGSSYNEQFF. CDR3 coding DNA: TGCAGTGCTAGAGATCCCCCAACTAGCGGCAGCTCCTACAATGAGCAGTTCTTC.